The rows below give T cell receptor beta chains drawn from one sample of a study of shared clonotypes between healthy human individuals. This table comes from immunoSEQ multiplex PCR, and its TCRdb copy is limited to in-frame clones, with some not included. The sample has around 940,000 clones, approximately 80% seen once; the top ten hold about 1.5%. The sample was memory CD4+ T cells sorted from blood. All receptors come from a man between 18 and 35 years old in good health. The CDR3 runs from the conserved cysteine through the conserved F or W. D genes are given only for firm matches. The size field is filled for only some rows; it gives once, few, many or a size class.

v_gene: TRBV5-4; abundance: .; len: 17; d_gene: TRBD2; j_gene: TRBJ2-2; CDR3nt: TGTGCCAGCAGCTTGTGTAGGCTAGCGGGGGCACCCGGGGAGCTGTTTTTT; CDR3aa: CASSLCRLAGAPGELFF
v_gene: TRBV9; abundance: .; len: 14; d_gene: .; j_gene: TRBJ2-3; CDR3nt: TGTGCCAGCAGCGTATCCTCATTAGGGGGGGCGCAGTATTTT; CDR3aa: CASSVSSLGGAQYF
v_gene: TRBV10-3; abundance: .; len: 16; d_gene: TRBD1; j_gene: TRBJ2-2; CDR3nt: TGTGCCATCAGGGTATCCGGGACAGGGGGCACCGGGGAGCTGTTTTTT; CDR3aa: CAIRVSGTGGTGELFF
v_gene: TRBV5-6; abundance: .; len: 12; d_gene: .; j_gene: TRBJ2-3; CDR3nt: TGTGCCAGCAGCTCTAGCGTAAATACGCAGTATTTT; CDR3aa: CASSSSVNTQYF
v_gene: TRBV4-2; abundance: once; len: 16; d_gene: TRBD2; j_gene: TRBJ2-7; CDR3nt: TGTGCCAGCAGCCAAGTAGCGGGGGGTAGCTCCTACGAGCAGTACTTC; CDR3aa: CASSQVAGGSSYEQYF
v_gene: TRBV5-1; abundance: .; len: 16; d_gene: TRBD2; j_gene: TRBJ2-3; CDR3nt: TGCGCCAGCAGCTTGGTCCTAGCGGCGAGCACAGATACGCAGTATTTT; CDR3aa: CASSLVLAASTDTQYF
v_gene: TRBV13; abundance: few; len: 14; d_gene: .; j_gene: TRBJ1-6; CDR3nt: TGTGCCAGCAGGGGGTCGGACGGTAATTCACCCCTCCACTTT; CDR3aa: CASRGSDGNSPLHF
v_gene: TRBV11-2; abundance: many; len: 15; d_gene: .; j_gene: TRBJ2-3; CDR3nt: TGTGCCAGCAGCTTAGCGACAATAAGCACAGATACGCAGTATTTT; CDR3aa: CASSLATISTDTQYF
v_gene: TRBV30; abundance: .; len: 18; d_gene: TRBD1; j_gene: TRBJ1-6; CDR3nt: TGTGCCTGGACCCGGGTAGGGACAGGGGGTCGGGGTAATTCACCCCTCCACTTT; CDR3aa: CAWTRVGTGGRGNSPLHF
v_gene: TRBV9; abundance: .; len: 15; d_gene: .; j_gene: TRBJ1-6; CDR3nt: TGTGCCAGCAGCGGGGAGGGCGCCGGTAATTCACCCCTCCACTTT; CDR3aa: CASSGEGAGNSPLHF
v_gene: TRBV29-1; abundance: .; len: 13; d_gene: .; j_gene: TRBJ2-3; CDR3nt: TGCAGCGCTAACCCCAGGGACTCAGATACGCAGTATTTT; CDR3aa: CSANPRDSDTQYF
v_gene: TRBV2; abundance: .; len: 13; d_gene: TRBD2; j_gene: TRBJ2-1; CDR3nt: TGTGCCAGCAGTCCTAGCGGGAGGAATGAGCAGTTCTTC; CDR3aa: CASSPSGRNEQFF
v_gene: TRBV5-4; abundance: once; len: 14; d_gene: .; j_gene: TRBJ1-2; CDR3nt: TGTGCCAGCAGCTTCTCGACAGAGGTCTATGGCTACACCTTC; CDR3aa: CASSFSTEVYGYTF
v_gene: TRBV7-2; abundance: .; len: 14; d_gene: TRBD2; j_gene: TRBJ2-1; CDR3nt: TGTGCCAGCAGCGCCAGCGGGAGGGCCTATGAGCAGTTCTTC; CDR3aa: CASSASGRAYEQFF
v_gene: TRBV6-5; abundance: once; len: 14; d_gene: .; j_gene: TRBJ2-1; CDR3nt: TGTGCCAGCAGTTACTCCCCGGGGGACAATGAGCAGTTCTTC; CDR3aa: CASSYSPGDNEQFF
v_gene: TRBV5-1; abundance: .; len: 16; d_gene: TRBD2; j_gene: TRBJ2-1; CDR3nt: TGCGCCAGCAGCTTGGCCGGTGCGGGAGGGTACAATGAGCAGTTCTTC; CDR3aa: CASSLAGAGGYNEQFF
v_gene: TRBV7-2; abundance: .; len: 13; d_gene: .; j_gene: TRBJ1-1; CDR3nt: TGTGCCAGCAGCTGGGACACCGACACTGAAGCTTTCTTT; CDR3aa: CASSWDTDTEAFF
v_gene: TRBV29-1; abundance: .; len: 11; d_gene: .; j_gene: TRBJ2-7; CDR3nt: TGCAGCGTCAGGGGTCCCTACGAGCAGTACTTC; CDR3aa: CSVRGPYEQYF
v_gene: TRBV5-1; abundance: .; len: 14; d_gene: .; j_gene: TRBJ2-7; CDR3nt: TGCGCCAGCAGCTTGGACGGCTCGATCTACGAGCAGTACTTC; CDR3aa: CASSLDGSIYEQYF
v_gene: TRBV6-6; abundance: .; len: 14; d_gene: .; j_gene: TRBJ1-1; CDR3nt: TGTGCCGCCAAGGCGGGGCAATTGAACACTGAAGCTTTCTTT; CDR3aa: CAAKAGQLNTEAFF
v_gene: TRBV5-1; abundance: .; len: 13; d_gene: .; j_gene: TRBJ2-7; CDR3nt: TGCGCCAGCAGCTTCATGACCGGCTACGAGCAGTACTTC; CDR3aa: CASSFMTGYEQYF
v_gene: TRBV19; abundance: .; len: 17; d_gene: TRBD1; j_gene: TRBJ1-1; CDR3nt: TGTGCCAGTGTTTCGGTAGGAAGGGGGCCTGGGAACACTGAAGCTTTCTTT; CDR3aa: CASVSVGRGPGNTEAFF
v_gene: TRBV7-2; abundance: .; len: 14; d_gene: TRBD2; j_gene: TRBJ2-3; CDR3nt: TGTGCCAGCAGCTTAAGCGGGAGTTTAGATACGCAGTATTTT; CDR3aa: CASSLSGSLDTQYF
v_gene: TRBV7-8; abundance: few; len: 11; d_gene: .; j_gene: TRBJ2-7; CDR3nt: TGTGCCAGCAGCTCCCGGGACGAGCAGTACTTC; CDR3aa: CASSSRDEQYF
v_gene: TRBV5-5; abundance: .; len: 15; d_gene: .; j_gene: TRBJ2-6; CDR3nt: TGTGCCAGCAGCTCCCTCAAGGTTGGGGCCAACGTCCTGACTTTC; CDR3aa: CASSSLKVGANVLTF
v_gene: TRBV7-2; abundance: .; len: 16; d_gene: .; j_gene: TRBJ2-4; CDR3nt: TGTGCCAGCAGCGCGGGACAGTCCCTAGCCAAAAACATTCAGTACTTC; CDR3aa: CASSAGQSLAKNIQYF
v_gene: TRBV6-6; abundance: .; len: 15; d_gene: .; j_gene: TRBJ1-3; CDR3nt: TGTGCCAGCAGTCTCTCAGGGGTGGAAAGAAACACCATATATTTT; CDR3aa: CASSLSGVERNTIYF
v_gene: TRBV4-1; abundance: .; len: 14; d_gene: TRBD1; j_gene: TRBJ2-7; CDR3nt: TGCGCCAGCAGCCAAGTAGGGGGCCAATACGAGCAGTACTTC; CDR3aa: CASSQVGGQYEQYF
v_gene: TRBV5-1; abundance: .; len: 13; d_gene: TRBD2; j_gene: TRBJ2-7; CDR3nt: TGCGCCAGCAGCCTAGGACTAGCGAGTGAGCAGTACTTC; CDR3aa: CASSLGLASEQYF
v_gene: TRBV28; abundance: .; len: 14; d_gene: TRBD1; j_gene: TRBJ1-3; CDR3nt: TGTGCCAGCAGGTCCGACAGGGGTGGAAACACCATATATTTT; CDR3aa: CASRSDRGGNTIYF
v_gene: TRBV5-6; abundance: few; len: 16; d_gene: .; j_gene: TRBJ2-1; CDR3nt: TGTGCCAGCAGCTTGGCGCTAGGGGTCATAGATAATGAGCAGTTCTTC; CDR3aa: CASSLALGVIDNEQFF
v_gene: TRBV6-5; abundance: .; len: 13; d_gene: .; j_gene: TRBJ1-1; CDR3nt: TGTGCCAGCAGCCCAAAGATCAGGACTGAAGCTTTCTTT; CDR3aa: CASSPKIRTEAFF
v_gene: TRBV7-9; abundance: .; len: 15; d_gene: .; j_gene: TRBJ1-2; CDR3nt: TGTGCCAGCAGCTTAGCGGGGTCAGGGGAGGATGGCTACACCTTC; CDR3aa: CASSLAGSGEDGYTF
v_gene: TRBV20-1; abundance: few; len: 10; d_gene: .; j_gene: TRBJ1-4; CDR3nt: TGCAGTGCTTATAATGAAAAACTGTTTTTT; CDR3aa: CSAYNEKLFF
v_gene: TRBV30; abundance: .; len: 13; d_gene: TRBD1; j_gene: TRBJ2-3; CDR3nt: TGTGCCCAGGGACAGGGAGGGGCAGATACGCAGTATTTT; CDR3aa: CAQGQGGADTQYF
v_gene: TRBV5-1; abundance: .; len: 19; d_gene: TRBD2; j_gene: TRBJ2-3; CDR3nt: TGCGCCAGCAGCTTGCCTAGCGGGGGAGCATTTAGAAACACAGATACGCAGTATTTT; CDR3aa: CASSLPSGGAFRNTDTQYF
v_gene: TRBV5-4; abundance: .; len: 15; d_gene: .; j_gene: TRBJ2-3; CDR3nt: TGTGCCAGCAGCTTGGGCCAGGGCTTTCAAGATACGCAGTATTTT; CDR3aa: CASSLGQGFQDTQYF
v_gene: TRBV10-3; abundance: .; len: 13; d_gene: .; j_gene: TRBJ2-5; CDR3nt: TGTGCCATCAGTTACCGGGGCCAAGAGACCCAGTACTTC; CDR3aa: CAISYRGQETQYF
v_gene: TRBV30; abundance: many; len: 16; d_gene: TRBD1; j_gene: TRBJ2-2; CDR3nt: TGTGCCTGGAGGTCGAGACAGGGGAATGGAGCCGGGGAGCTGTTTTTT; CDR3aa: CAWRSRQGNGAGELFF
v_gene: TRBV6-6; abundance: .; len: 14; d_gene: .; j_gene: TRBJ2-3; CDR3nt: TGTGCCAGCAACAGGGATTCTAGCACAGATACGCAGTATTTT; CDR3aa: CASNRDSSTDTQYF
v_gene: TRBV5-1; abundance: .; len: 13; d_gene: .; j_gene: TRBJ2-7; CDR3nt: TGCGCCAGCAGCTTGGAGAGATCCTACGAGCAGTACTTC; CDR3aa: CASSLERSYEQYF
v_gene: TRBV6-1; abundance: .; len: 13; d_gene: .; j_gene: TRBJ1-2; CDR3nt: TGTGCCAGCATGATTGTACAGAACTATGGCTACACCTTC; CDR3aa: CASMIVQNYGYTF
v_gene: TRBV10-3; abundance: .; len: 13; d_gene: TRBD2; j_gene: TRBJ2-1; CDR3nt: TGTGCCATCAGTGGGACTAGCCCGATTGAGCAGTTCTTC; CDR3aa: CAISGTSPIEQFF
v_gene: TRBV5-5; abundance: .; len: 13; d_gene: .; j_gene: TRBJ2-7; CDR3nt: TGTGCCAGCAGCAATCAGGATTACTACGAGCAGTACTTC; CDR3aa: CASSNQDYYEQYF
v_gene: TRBV19; abundance: once; len: 15; d_gene: .; j_gene: TRBJ1-1; CDR3nt: TGTGCCAGTAGTAGGGTCCCAACAGGGAACACTGAAGCTTTCTTT; CDR3aa: CASSRVPTGNTEAFF
v_gene: TRBV28; abundance: .; len: 15; d_gene: .; j_gene: TRBJ1-6; CDR3nt: TGTGCCAGCAGTTCACATACGGACAGTAATTCACCCCTCCACTTT; CDR3aa: CASSSHTDSNSPLHF
v_gene: TRBV18; abundance: few; len: 15; d_gene: .; j_gene: TRBJ1-2; CDR3nt: TGTGCCAGCTCACCATGGGGAGAGGGGGACTATGGCTACACCTTC; CDR3aa: CASSPWGEGDYGYTF
v_gene: TRBV18; abundance: once; len: 14; d_gene: TRBD1; j_gene: TRBJ2-3; CDR3nt: TGTGCCAGCCTGAGACAGGGCAGCACAGATACGCAGTATTTT; CDR3aa: CASLRQGSTDTQYF
v_gene: TRBV18; abundance: .; len: 16; d_gene: TRBD1; j_gene: TRBJ1-2; CDR3nt: TGTGCCAGCTCAACCTGGACAGGCCCTCCCCCTTATGGCTACACCTTC; CDR3aa: CASSTWTGPPPYGYTF
v_gene: TRBV5-1; abundance: once; len: 14; d_gene: .; j_gene: TRBJ1-5; CDR3nt: TGCGCCAGCAGAGATACCTATCTGAGTCAGCCCCAGCATTTT; CDR3aa: CASRDTYLSQPQHF
v_gene: TRBV6-1; abundance: .; len: 13; d_gene: .; j_gene: TRBJ2-5; CDR3nt: TGTGCCAGCAGCCCGGGGGCGTCGGGGACCCAGTACTTC; CDR3aa: CASSPGASGTQYF
v_gene: TRBV7-8; abundance: .; len: 13; d_gene: TRBD1; j_gene: TRBJ2-4; CDR3nt: TGTGCCAGCAGCTTAGTGGGTCAGGGGGCTCAGTACTTC; CDR3aa: CASSLVGQGAQYF
v_gene: TRBV7-9; abundance: .; len: 13; d_gene: .; j_gene: TRBJ1-3; CDR3nt: TGTGCCAGCAATAGACTCGAAGGAAACACCATATATTTT; CDR3aa: CASNRLEGNTIYF
v_gene: TRBV5-1; abundance: .; len: 14; d_gene: .; j_gene: TRBJ2-5; CDR3nt: TGCGCCAGCAGCTTGGCTCTGGCAGTAGAGACCCAGTACTTC; CDR3aa: CASSLALAVETQYF
v_gene: TRBV19; abundance: .; len: 23; d_gene: TRBD2; j_gene: TRBJ2-6; CDR3nt: TGTGCCAGAAGCCGAAACGGGGGACTAGCGGGAGGTTATCACTACTCTGGGGCCAACGTCCTGACTTTC; CDR3aa: CARSRNGGLAGGYHYSGANVLTF
v_gene: TRBV7-8; abundance: .; len: 14; d_gene: .; j_gene: TRBJ2-7; CDR3nt: TGTGCCAGCAGCACCCACAGGTTCTCCTACGAGCAGTACTTC; CDR3aa: CASSTHRFSYEQYF
v_gene: TRBV11-2; abundance: .; len: 14; d_gene: .; j_gene: TRBJ2-5; CDR3nt: TGTGCCAGCAGCTTAACTAGATTTGCCGAGACCCAGTACTTC; CDR3aa: CASSLTRFAETQYF
v_gene: TRBV2; abundance: .; len: 17; d_gene: TRBD1; j_gene: TRBJ1-4; CDR3nt: TGTGCCAGCAATACCCCGGGACAGGGGGCTGGTATCGGAAAACTGTTTTTT; CDR3aa: CASNTPGQGAGIGKLFF
v_gene: TRBV10-3; abundance: .; len: 18; d_gene: TRBD2; j_gene: TRBJ2-3; CDR3nt: TGTGCCATCAGAAGGCTTACGAGTAGCGGGGGTCTCACAGATACGCAGTATTTT; CDR3aa: CAIRRLTSSGGLTDTQYF
v_gene: TRBV6-6; abundance: .; len: 13; d_gene: .; j_gene: TRBJ1-2; CDR3nt: TGTGCCAGCAGCTCGACAGCGAACTATGGCTACACCTTC; CDR3aa: CASSSTANYGYTF